This TCR beta chain originates from a study of blood T cell repertoires in COVID-19. Study information: From T cells, B-cell-depleted T cells, or PBMCs came the material, which was cDNA or gDNA.

All enrollees were about 18 to 89 years old and from about 24 US areas. This CDR3 has 14 amino acids. J was trimmed by 4 bases and V by 5 bases; bases with no gene match: 7. Germline V gene lookup returns CDR1 MGHDK and CDR2 SYGVNS. Authors' data handling: Estimates of nucleated cell counts were drawn from the amplification of reference gene primers. Some clones are missing from TCRdb's copy, which holds only in-frame ones; the method was immunoSEQ multiplex PCR. For V, J and clone size, that table is used; D and trimming come from the DNA. The sample holds 150,000 or so clones, approximately 86% seen once.

Sequenced: PBMCs or T cells enriched from blood (not recorded which). The TCR sequence derives from a woman in her forties who had been exposed to COVID-19. The chain recombines TRBV25-1 with TRBJ1-1; 7 bases are a match to TRBD1. The CDR3 loop is CASSTRQGFTEAFF. The CDR3 DNA follows: TGTGCCAGCAGTACTAGACAGGGCTTCACTGAAGCTTTCTTT.